This TCR beta chain is from a study of neurological immune-mediated disorders (dated by TCRdb to about 2019). At the level of the whole study: Among the approximately 35 multiple sclerosis patients, relapsing-remitting MS accounted for around 30 and secondary progressive MS accounted for 3. The roughly 110 TCR-beta libraries included longitudinal samples, technical triplicates and paired sorted CD4+ and CD8+ T-cell subsets alongside PBMC samples. The cohort comprised roughly 69 subjects: roughly 15 HAM/TSP patients, 34 multiple sclerosis patients and about 20 healthy controls. The study compared peripheral blood TCR-beta repertoires of HTLV-I-associated myelopathy (HAM/TSP) patients, multiple sclerosis patients and healthy controls using UMI-based sequencing.

Spanning cysteine to phenylalanine, the CDR3 consists of 15 amino acids. Just CDR3 DNA is preserved here, 45 bases in frame from base 1. Trimmed from V: 5 bases; trimmed from J: 3 bases; junction bases lacking a gene match: 3. Ten or more counts support this clonotype. What antigen it recognizes has not been identified. Base quality data are lacking; no much larger clone is found one base away. cDNA was synthesized by template-switch 5'RACE using a primer carrying a 10-nucleotide random unique molecular identifier by which each TCR transcript was tagged. Every sequencing run covered 15-18 subjects and yielded more than 160 million TCR-beta sequences. The RNeasy kit was used for extraction of total RNA. TCR-beta VDJ regions were amplified with primers for the TCR constant region and the 5'RACE anchor, using the KAPA Real-time Library Amplification kit. Sample indexes and Illumina adaptors were added in a first PCR, after which library yield was increased in a second PCR. After purification with Ampure beads, the TCR product of roughly 650 bp was size-selected on a 2% E-gel SizeSelection system. Before pooling, library quality was assessed on a Bioanalyzer, concentration was determined with Qubit, and library quantification was performed with the Kapa Library Quantification kit. Paired-end 2 x 150 bp sequencing of the libraries was performed on an Illumina HiSeq 2500. To increase sequence diversity, about 25-31% phiX was spiked into each library pool. As for the original processing: Quality-filtered reads were processed with the UMI-based MiGEC pipeline, which removed over 85% of raw TCR sequences during error correction. IMGT germline references were used for alignment of VDJ genes, and clonotypes were defined by a unique CDR3 amino acid sequence together with V-J genes. Clonal expansion, Shannon diversity and CDR3 relatedness (CalcPairwiseDistances, ClusterSamples) were evaluated with VDJtools, and phylogenetic trees were built with CLCbio workbench. A clone was classed as expanded if it had 8 or more unique UMIs, a cutoff based on coefficient-of-variation modelling across technical triplicates. TCRdb handled the public reads itself, with Q25 trimming in fastp and clone calling in MiXCR, and kept productive beta chains. CDR3 protein duplicates are merged, each entry listing the most common genes and DNA. For this entry, the V and J calls and clone size follow TCRdb and not the study's own pipeline. In this sample the table shows 55,000 to 85,000 distinct CDR3 sequences, 3.2% of which occur a single time. The ten largest clones add up to about 5% of the sample.

The study at large found these results: Across subjects, expanded clones never shared an identical CDR3 amino acid sequence, which suggests that the TCR-beta repertoires in every group were private. TCR clonal expansion was highest in HAM/TSP patients and lowest in MS patients, with MS patients falling below even healthy controls. The MS cluster showed no association with clinical or MRI features, and the authors stated that larger cohorts are needed. Repertoires from 18 of 34 MS patients were grouped by phylogenetic analysis into a cluster of related CDR3 sequences, suggesting a possible repertoire-level signature.

For unsorted PBMC libraries, 2 million PBMCs were used after storage in RNAlater at -80 degrees C until RNA extraction. The multiple sclerosis patients were enrolled in a US clinical protocol that used magnetic resonance imaging to evaluate disease progression. PBMCs were separated from peripheral blood using Ficoll-Hypaque density gradient centrifugation and then cryopreserved in liquid nitrogen. The rearranged segments are TRBV12-3 or TRBV12-4 and TRBJ2-2; 10 bases in the middle match TRBD1. The sample taken for sequencing was PBMCs. The clonotype was recovered from a woman aged 45-65 years with multiple sclerosis. The CDR3 has the sequence CASSRGTGDTGELFF. The DNA is TGTGCCAGCAGTCGGGGGACAGGGGACACCGGGGAGCTGTTTTTT.